The T cell receptor beta chain under discussion was sequenced for a study of low-dose radiotherapy and immunotherapy resistance in tumors. TRAV- and TRBV-specific primers were used for first-strand cDNA, which covered alpha and beta chains. Using a constant-region primer together with a V-primer adapter, TCRs were subjected to roughly 18 PCR cycles of amplification. TCRdb re-called the reads with MiXCR, one entry per CDR3 protein. The sample records more than 50,000 distinct CDR3 sequences, approximately 25% being singletons. The CDR3 sequence is 15 residues long. Trimming took off 3 bases at V and 0 bases at J, with 9 bases between the two ends. The germline V gene encodes CDR1 SGHAT and CDR2 FQNNGV. Indicated time point: before trial treatment.

The material sequenced was PBMCs, taken before treatment. This sequence was found in a male donor with prostate cancer. This rearrangement joins TRBV11-2 to TRBJ1-3, with D uncertain. The CDR3 reads CASSFPQHSGNTIYF. The CDR3 bases are TGTGCCAGCAGCTTCCCCCAGCACTCTGGAAACACCATATATTTT. The full variable domain, rest sourced from reference TRBV11-2 and TRBJ1-3, is EAGVAQSPRYKIIEKRQSVAFWCNPISGHATLYWYQQILGQGPKLLIQFQNNGVVDDSQLPKDRFSAERLKGVDSTLKIQPAKLEDSAVYLCASSFPQHSGNTIYFGEGSWLTVV.